Below are 11 T cell receptor beta chains sequenced from a single sample in a study of Tregs in tolerant kidney transplant recipients. Related graft donors supplied nonmyeloablative bone marrow transplants, and mixed chimerism was transient. Sequencing was performed with immunoSEQ multiplex PCR; in TCRdb, only in-frame clones are kept and a portion is missing. The sample includes 81,000 or so clones, around nine tenths of them seen just once. Sequenced here: CD4+ T cells from blood (PBMCs), sampled 24 months after the transplant. These receptors came from a human patient who received a combined kidney and bone marrow transplant. Some T cells may originate from the graft donor.

This sequence joins TRBV11-3 and TRBJ2-7; 7 bases align to TRBD1. The CDR3 is made up of 16 amino acids. After removal of 3 bases from V and 0 bases from J, the junction contained 8 bases not matched to a gene. Per the germline V gene, CDR1 is SGHNT and CDR2 is YENEEA. CDR3 coding DNA: TGTGCCAGCAGCTTTTTTCTGACAGGGAGCTCCTACGAGCAGTACTTC. It encodes CASSFFLTGSSYEQYF.

The gene calls are TRBV27 and TRBJ1-2; the D gene is possibly TRBD1 (6 bases). The CDR3 covers 14 residues. Looked up from germline, CDR1 is MNHEY and CDR2 is SMNVEV (reference sequence). V was cut by 10 bases and J by 4 bases, with 19 bases left in between. This CDR3 reads CATRFWGQPYGYTF. CDR3 coding DNA: TGTGCCACCCGCTTTTGGGGGCAGCCCTATGGCTACACCTTC.

The chain recombines TRBV6-5 with TRBJ1-2; 8 nucleotides agree with TRBD1. The V and J ends lost 4 bases and 8 bases, in that order; junction bases with no gene match: 9. The CDR3 totals 14 residues. The germline V gene has CDR1 MNHEY and CDR2 SVGAGI. The CDR3 loop reads CASSWGRQGNGYTF. CDR3 in DNA: TGTGCCAGCAGTTGGGGGAGACAGGGGAACGGCTACACCTTC.

This clone has a single count. V and J are TRBV5-1 and TRBJ1-3, with D perhaps TRBD1 (6 bases). Trimming left V 7 bases short and J 3 bases short, with 14 bases between. The CDR3 has 14 amino acids. Germline lookup yields CDR1 SGHRS and CDR2 YFSETQ. For the CDR3, the DNA is TGCGCCAGCCCCAGGACAGTTCTTGGAAACACCATATATTTT. The encoded protein is CASPRTVLGNTIYF.

This clone was recorded once. In the same sample, other DNA sequences code for this CDR3. J is TRBJ1-1 and V is TRBV30; D is unresolved. The CDR3 is 13 amino acids. The ends were cut back, 3 bases at V and 0 bases at J, with 8 bases in the middle. Looked up from germline, CDR1 is GTSNPN and CDR2 is SVGIG (reference sequence). The CDR3 DNA follows: TGTGCCTGGAGGAACAGCATGAACACTGAAGCTTTCTTT. This codes for CAWRNSMNTEAFF.

The CDR3 region has the DNA TGTGCCAGCAGCTTAGAGGCCTGGAGCGGGGATTACAATGAGCAGTTCTTC. This sequence encodes CASSLEAWSGDYNEQFF. V gene TRBV11-2 combines with J gene TRBJ2-1; 7 bases are a match to TRBD2. Trimming cost V 0 bases and J 4 bases; bases outside gene matches: 9. This CDR3 has 17 amino acids. Looked up from germline, CDR1 is SGHAT and CDR2 is FQNNGV.

In its sample, this clone was seen once. In DNA form, the CDR3 reads TGTGCCAGCAGCTTAGGTTTAGCGGGAAACAATGAGCAGTTCTTC. Its translation is CASSLGLAGNNEQFF. The V call is TRBV7-2, the J call TRBJ2-1, with 8 bases matching TRBD2. Germline loops: CDR1 SGHTA, CDR2 FQGNSA. With V trimmed by 1 base and J by 5 bases, 4 bases remained unmatched. The CDR3 has 15 residues.

This sequence joins TRBV5-1 and TRBJ2-5; 10 nucleotides align to TRBD2. The CDR3 has 16 residues. Germline CDR1 and CDR2: SGHRS and YFSETQ. With V trimmed by 4 bases and J by 5 bases, 11 bases remained unmatched. The CDR3 DNA follows: TGCGCCAGCAGCACGGCTCGAGCGGGGGGGATCGAGACCCAGTACTTC. This sequence encodes CASSTARAGGIETQYF.

V and J are TRBV7-8 and TRBJ1-2; 9 positions agree with TRBD1. The CDR3 contains 13 residues. Per germline, CDR1 SGHVS and CDR2 FQNEAQ. The trim removed 4 bases at V and 12 bases at J, leaving 9 bases unmatched. CDR3 region: CASSSRDRDFNTF. The CDR3, as DNA: TGTGCCAGCAGCTCCCGGGACAGGGATTTTAACACCTTC.

The gene calls are TRBV5-1 and TRBJ1-2; 8 nucleotides match TRBD1. CDR1 and CDR2 (germline): SGHRS, YFSETQ. The V segment lost 2 bases and the J segment 4 bases; nucleotides outside the gene matches: 4. This CDR3 contains 14 residues. The CDR3 nucleotides read TGCGCCAGCAGCTTACAGGACAGGGTCTATGGCTACACCTTC. Amino acid sequence: CASSLQDRVYGYTF.

The J gene is TRBJ2-5, the V gene TRBV28, with D perhaps TRBD1 (6 bases). Germline CDR1 is MDHEN and CDR2 is SYDVKM. Trimming pared 4 bases from V and 3 bases from J, leaving 15 bases between. The CDR3 covers 15 residues. The CDR3 spells CASSSRTALKETQYF. The DNA of the CDR3 is TGTGCCAGCAGTTCCCGGACAGCATTGAAAGAGACCCAGTACTTC.